This T cell receptor beta chain was retrieved from a study of early T cells in non-severe SARS-CoV-2 infection. Study-wide background: Alpha and beta chains were unpaired, from unsorted whole-blood bulk RNA. Study results and limitations: VDJdb matches were skewed toward anti-spike CD8 T cell responses.

Trimming took off 3 bases at V and 0 bases at J, with 8 bases between the two ends. The CDR3 consists of 14 residues. Germline CDR1 is SEHNR and CDR2 is FQNEAQ (reference sequence). Individual cDNA molecules received unique molecular identifiers during library preparation. TCRdb processed the 5' RACE reads anew with MiXCR; each CDR3 protein has one entry. The sample has approximately 22,000 distinct CDR3 sequences, approximately 5.8% seen once; the top ten hold about 14%. In its sample, this clonotype was seen a few times. Its matching antigen is unknown. The clonotype comes from an adult who was a healthcare worker with PCR-confirmed SARS-CoV-2 infection or an uninfected control (not recorded which). The rearrangement uses TRBV7-9 and TRBJ2-5, with no clear D. Here the sequenced sample was whole blood, taken at baseline. CDR3 coding DNA: TGTGCCAGCAGCTTTTCCGAGTACCAAGAGACCCAGTACTTC. It codes for CASSFSEYQETQYF.